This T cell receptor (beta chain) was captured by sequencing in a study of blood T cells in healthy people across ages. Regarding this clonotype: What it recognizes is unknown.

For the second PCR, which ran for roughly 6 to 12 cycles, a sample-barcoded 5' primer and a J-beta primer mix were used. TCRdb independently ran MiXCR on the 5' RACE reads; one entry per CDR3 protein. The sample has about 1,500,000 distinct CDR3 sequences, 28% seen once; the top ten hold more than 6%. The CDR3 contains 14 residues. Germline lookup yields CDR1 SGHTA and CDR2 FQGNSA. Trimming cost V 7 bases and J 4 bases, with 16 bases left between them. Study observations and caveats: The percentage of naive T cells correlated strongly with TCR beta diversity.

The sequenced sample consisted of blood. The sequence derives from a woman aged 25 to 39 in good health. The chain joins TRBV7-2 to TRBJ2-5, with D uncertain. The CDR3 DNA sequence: TGTGCCAGCACCCGAGTCCCATTCGCAGAGACCCAGTACTTC. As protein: CASTRVPFAETQYF.